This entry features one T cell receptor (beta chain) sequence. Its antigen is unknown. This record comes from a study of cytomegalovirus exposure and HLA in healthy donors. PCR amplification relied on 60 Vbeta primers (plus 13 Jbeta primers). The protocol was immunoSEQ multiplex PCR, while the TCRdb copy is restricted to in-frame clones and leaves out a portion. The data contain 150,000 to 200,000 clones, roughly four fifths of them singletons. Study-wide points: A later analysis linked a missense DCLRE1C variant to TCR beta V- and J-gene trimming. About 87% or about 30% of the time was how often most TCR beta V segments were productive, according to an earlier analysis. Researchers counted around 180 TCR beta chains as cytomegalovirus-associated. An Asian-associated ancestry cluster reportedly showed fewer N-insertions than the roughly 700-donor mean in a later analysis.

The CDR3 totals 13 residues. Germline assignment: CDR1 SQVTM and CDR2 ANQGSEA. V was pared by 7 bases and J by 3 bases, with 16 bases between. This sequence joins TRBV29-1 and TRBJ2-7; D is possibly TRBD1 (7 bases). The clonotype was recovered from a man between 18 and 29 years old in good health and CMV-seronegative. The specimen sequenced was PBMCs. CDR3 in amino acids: CSGGQGGNYEQYF. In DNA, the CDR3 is TGCAGCGGGGGCCAGGGGGGAAACTACGAGCAGTACTTC.